In its sample, the clone carrying this T cell receptor beta chain was seen many times. From RNA transcripts, TCR beta CDR3 regions were amplified. The HTBI set primed first-round TCR CDR3 RT-PCR. Each CDR3 protein gets one entry after TCRdb re-called the multiplex PCR reads with MiXCR. The table records 550,000 to 600,000 distinct CDR3 sequences, around 17% of them present only once. The data belong to a study of T cells in Graves' hyperthyroidism and ophthalmopathy. Among the patients, aged 18 to 65, hyperthyroidism was newly diagnosed and had lasted under 2 months. Diagnosing involved the use of clinical symptoms, serum thyroxine and TRAb, thyroid ultrasound and orbital computed tomography. The PBMCs had their origin in more than 9.5 ml of fresh peripheral blood. The CDR3 runs 14 residues. V gave up 4 bases and J gave up 1 base, with 7 bases separating them.

This TCR derives from a woman aged 18-29 years with Graves' hyperthyroidism. The genes are TRBV12-3 or TRBV12-4 and TRBJ2-2; D gene uncertain. Sequenced input: blood. The CDR3 region is CASSWDRNTGELFF. The CDR3 DNA follows: TGTGCCAGCAGTTGGGATAGGAACACCGGGGAGCTGTTTTTT.